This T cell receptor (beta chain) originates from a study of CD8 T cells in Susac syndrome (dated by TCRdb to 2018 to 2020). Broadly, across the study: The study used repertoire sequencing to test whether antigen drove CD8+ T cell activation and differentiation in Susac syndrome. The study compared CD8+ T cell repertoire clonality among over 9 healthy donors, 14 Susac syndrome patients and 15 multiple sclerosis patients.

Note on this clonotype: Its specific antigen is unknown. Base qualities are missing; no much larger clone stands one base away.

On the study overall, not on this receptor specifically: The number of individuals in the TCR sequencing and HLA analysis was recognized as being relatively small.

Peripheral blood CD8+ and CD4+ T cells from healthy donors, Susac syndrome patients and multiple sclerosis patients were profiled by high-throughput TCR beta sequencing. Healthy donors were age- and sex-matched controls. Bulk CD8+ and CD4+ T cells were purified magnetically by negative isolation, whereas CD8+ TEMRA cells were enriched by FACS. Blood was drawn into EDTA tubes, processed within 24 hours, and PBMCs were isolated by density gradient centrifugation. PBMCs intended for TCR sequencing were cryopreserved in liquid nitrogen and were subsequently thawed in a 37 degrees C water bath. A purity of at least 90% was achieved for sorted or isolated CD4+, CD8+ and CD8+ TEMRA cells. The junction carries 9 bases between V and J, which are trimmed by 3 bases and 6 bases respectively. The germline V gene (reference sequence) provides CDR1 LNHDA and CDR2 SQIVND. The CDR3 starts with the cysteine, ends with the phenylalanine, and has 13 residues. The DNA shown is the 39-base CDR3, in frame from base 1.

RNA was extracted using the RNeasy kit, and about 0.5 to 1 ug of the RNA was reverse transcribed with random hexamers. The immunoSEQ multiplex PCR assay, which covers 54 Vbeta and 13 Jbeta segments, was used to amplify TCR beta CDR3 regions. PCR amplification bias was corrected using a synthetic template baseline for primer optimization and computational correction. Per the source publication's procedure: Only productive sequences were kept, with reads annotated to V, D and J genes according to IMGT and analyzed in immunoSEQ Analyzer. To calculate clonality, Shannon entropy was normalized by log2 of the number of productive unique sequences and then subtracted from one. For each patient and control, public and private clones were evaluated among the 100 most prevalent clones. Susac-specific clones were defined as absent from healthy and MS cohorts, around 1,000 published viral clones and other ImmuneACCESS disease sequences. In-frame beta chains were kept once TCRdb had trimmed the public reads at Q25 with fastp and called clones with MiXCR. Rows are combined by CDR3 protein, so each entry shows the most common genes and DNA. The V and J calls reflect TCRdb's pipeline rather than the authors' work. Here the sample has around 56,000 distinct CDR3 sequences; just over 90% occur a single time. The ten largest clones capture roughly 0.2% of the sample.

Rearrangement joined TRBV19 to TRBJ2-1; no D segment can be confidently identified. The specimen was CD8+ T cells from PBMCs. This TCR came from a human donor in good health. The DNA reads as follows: TGTGCCAGTAGTATTTCACCGGTCAATGAGCAGTTCTTC. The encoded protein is CASSISPVNEQFF.